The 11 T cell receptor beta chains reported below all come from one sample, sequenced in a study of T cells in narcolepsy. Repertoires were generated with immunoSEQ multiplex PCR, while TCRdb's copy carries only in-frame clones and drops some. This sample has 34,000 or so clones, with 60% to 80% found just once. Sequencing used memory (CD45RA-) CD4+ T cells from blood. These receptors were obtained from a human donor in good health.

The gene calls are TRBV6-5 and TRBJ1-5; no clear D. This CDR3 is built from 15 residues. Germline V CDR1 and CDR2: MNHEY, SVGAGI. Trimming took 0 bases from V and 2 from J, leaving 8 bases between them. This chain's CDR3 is CASSYSRDGNQPQHF. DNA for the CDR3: TGTGCCAGCAGTTACTCGAGGGATGGCAATCAGCCCCAGCATTTT.

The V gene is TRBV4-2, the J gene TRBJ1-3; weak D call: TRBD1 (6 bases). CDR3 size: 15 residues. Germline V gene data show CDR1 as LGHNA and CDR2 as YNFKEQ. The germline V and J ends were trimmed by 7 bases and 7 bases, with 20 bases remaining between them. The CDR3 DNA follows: TGTGCCAGCACACAGGGTTTTCAGGCCGCCAACACCATATATTTT. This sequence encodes CASTQGFQAANTIYF.

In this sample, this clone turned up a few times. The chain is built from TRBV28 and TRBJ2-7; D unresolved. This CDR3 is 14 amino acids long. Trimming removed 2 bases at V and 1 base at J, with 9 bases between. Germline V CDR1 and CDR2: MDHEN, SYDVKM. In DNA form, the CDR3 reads TGTGCCAGCAGTTTAGACTCCGGGTCCTACGAGCAGTACTTC. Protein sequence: CASSLDSGSYEQYF. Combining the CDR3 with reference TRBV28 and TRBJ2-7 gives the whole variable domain DVKVTQSSRYLVKRTGEKVFLECVQDMDHENMFWYRQDPGLGLRLIYFSYDVKMKEKGDIPEGYSVSREKKERFSLILESASTNQTSMYLCASSLDSGSYEQYFGPGTRLTVT.

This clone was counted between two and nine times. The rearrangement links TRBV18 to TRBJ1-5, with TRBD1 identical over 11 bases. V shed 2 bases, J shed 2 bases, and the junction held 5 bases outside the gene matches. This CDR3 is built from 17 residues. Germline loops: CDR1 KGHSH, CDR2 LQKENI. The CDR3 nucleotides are TGTGCCAGCTCACCATCTGGACAGGGGGCAGGCAATCAGCCCCAGCATTTT. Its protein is CASSPSGQGAGNQPQHF.

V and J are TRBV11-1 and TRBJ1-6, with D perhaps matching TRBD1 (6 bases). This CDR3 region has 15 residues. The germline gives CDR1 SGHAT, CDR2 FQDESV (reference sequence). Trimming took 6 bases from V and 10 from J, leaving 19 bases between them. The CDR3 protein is CASRQGARGDSPLHF. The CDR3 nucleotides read TGTGCCAGCAGACAGGGAGCAAGAGGTGACTCACCCCTCCACTTT.

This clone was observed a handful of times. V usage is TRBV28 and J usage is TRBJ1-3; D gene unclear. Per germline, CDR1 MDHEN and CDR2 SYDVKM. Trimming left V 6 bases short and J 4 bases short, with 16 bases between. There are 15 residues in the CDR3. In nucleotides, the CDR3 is TGTGCCAGCAGCTCCCCCCGGGAAGGAGGAAACACCATATATTTT. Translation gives CASSSPREGGNTIYF.

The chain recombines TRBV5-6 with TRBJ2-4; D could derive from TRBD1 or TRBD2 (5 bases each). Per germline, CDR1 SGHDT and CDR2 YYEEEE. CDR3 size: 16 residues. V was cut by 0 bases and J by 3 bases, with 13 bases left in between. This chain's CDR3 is CASSLVGAQVKNIQYF. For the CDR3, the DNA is TGTGCCAGCAGCTTGGTCGGGGCGCAAGTCAAAAACATTCAGTACTTC.

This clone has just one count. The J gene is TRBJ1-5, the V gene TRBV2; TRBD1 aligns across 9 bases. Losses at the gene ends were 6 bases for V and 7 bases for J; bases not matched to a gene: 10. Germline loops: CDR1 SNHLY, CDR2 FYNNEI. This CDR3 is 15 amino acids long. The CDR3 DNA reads TGTGCCAGCAGGGCCCACAGGGGGCGCGGACAGCCCCAGCATTTT. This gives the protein CASRAHRGRGQPQHF.

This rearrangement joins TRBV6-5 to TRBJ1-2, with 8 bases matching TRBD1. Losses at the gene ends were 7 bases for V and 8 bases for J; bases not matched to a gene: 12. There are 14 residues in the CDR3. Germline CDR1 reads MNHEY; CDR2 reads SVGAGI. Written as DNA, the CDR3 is TGTGCCAGCACCCCGGACAGGGCCTCCGGGGGCTACACCTTC. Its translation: CASTPDRASGGYTF.

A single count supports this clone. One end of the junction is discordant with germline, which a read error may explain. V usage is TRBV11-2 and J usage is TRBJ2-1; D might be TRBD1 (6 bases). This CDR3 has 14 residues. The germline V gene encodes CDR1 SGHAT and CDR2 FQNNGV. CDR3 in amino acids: CASSPGTRVTERFF. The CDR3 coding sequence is TGTGCCAGCAGCCCAGGGACACGGGTTACTGAGCGGTTCTTC.

This CDR3 reads CASSSRTPYGYTF. The CDR3 coding sequence is TGTGCCAGCAGCTCTCGGACACCCTATGGCTACACCTTC. V and J are TRBV7-2 and TRBJ1-2; tentative D call: TRBD1 (5 bases). The ends were cut back, 4 bases at V and 4 bases at J, with 10 bases in the middle. The CDR3 is made up of 13 amino acids. CDR1 and CDR2 from the germline V gene are SGHTA and FQGNSA.